The clone carrying this TCR beta chain was seen more than once but under ten times. These data originate in a study of blood T cells in healthy people across ages. This CDR3 spans 16 amino acids. Deletions cut 4 bases from V and 8 bases from J, with 23 bases between. For the second PCR, which ran for 7 to 11 cycles, a sample-barcoded 5' primer and a J-beta primer mix were used. From the 5' RACE reads, TCRdb called clonotypes with MiXCR, one entry per CDR3 protein. The sample consists of some 800,000 distinct CDR3 sequences, roughly 44% of them appearing once. The source of this sequence is a man aged 60-69 years in good health. The chain couples TRBV12-3 or TRBV12-4 to TRBJ1-2, with D possibly TRBD1 on 5 matching bases. Material: blood. CDR3 nucleotide sequence: TGTGCCAGCAGTTCTGACCCCGGGACCGCGGGCTTGGGCTACACCTTC. It is translated as CASSSDPGTAGLGYTF.